This T cell receptor beta chain is drawn from a study of blood T cell repertoires in COVID-19. Study-level information: The study drew acute and convalescent COVID-19 samples from the United States, Italy and Spain. Nucleic acid was either cDNA or gDNA, and it came from T cells, B-cell-depleted T cells, or PBMCs.

Profiled with immunoSEQ multiplex PCR; TCRdb holds only in-frame clones, not every one. The table includes some 120,000 clones, over 85% detected once. This receptor was taken from a man aged 60 to 75 with COVID-19, enrolled during active disease. Sequencing was carried out using peripheral blood.

Here the CDR3 reads CASSMDSSNQPQHF. The CDR3 DNA follows: TGTGCCAGTAGTATGGACAGTAGCAATCAGCCCCAGCATTTT. The rearrangement uses TRBV19 and TRBJ1-5; possibly TRBD1 for D (6 bases). Germline CDR1 and CDR2: LNHDA and SQIVND (reference sequence). The CDR3 has 14 residues. V lost 3 bases to trimming and J lost 0 bases, with 6 bases between them.